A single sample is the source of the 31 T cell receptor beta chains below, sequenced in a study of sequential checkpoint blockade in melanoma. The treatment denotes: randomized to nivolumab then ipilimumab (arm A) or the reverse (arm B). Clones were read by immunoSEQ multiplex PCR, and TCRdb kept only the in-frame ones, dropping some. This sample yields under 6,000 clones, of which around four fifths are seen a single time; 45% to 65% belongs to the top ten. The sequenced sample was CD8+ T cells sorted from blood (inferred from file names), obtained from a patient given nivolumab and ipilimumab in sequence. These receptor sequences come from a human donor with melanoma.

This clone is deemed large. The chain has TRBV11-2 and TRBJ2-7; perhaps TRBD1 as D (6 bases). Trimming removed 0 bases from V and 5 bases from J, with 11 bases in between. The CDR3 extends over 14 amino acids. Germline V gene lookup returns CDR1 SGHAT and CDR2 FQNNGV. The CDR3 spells CASSLESEGDEQYF. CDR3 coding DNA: TGTGCCAGCAGCTTAGAAAGTGAGGGGGACGAGCAGTACTTC.

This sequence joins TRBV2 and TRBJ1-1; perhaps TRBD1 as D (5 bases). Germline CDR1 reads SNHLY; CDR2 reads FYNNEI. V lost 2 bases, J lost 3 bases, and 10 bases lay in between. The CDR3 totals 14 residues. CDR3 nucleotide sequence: TGTGCCAGCAGTGAATCAGGGTTCCACACTGAAGCTTTCTTT. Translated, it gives CASSESGFHTEAFF.

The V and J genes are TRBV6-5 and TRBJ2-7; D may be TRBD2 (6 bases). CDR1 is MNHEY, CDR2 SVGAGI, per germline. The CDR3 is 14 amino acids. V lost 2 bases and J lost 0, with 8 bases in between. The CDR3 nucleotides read TGTGCCAGCAGTTACGGGAGGAGCTCCTACGAGCAGTACTTC. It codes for CASSYGRSSYEQYF.

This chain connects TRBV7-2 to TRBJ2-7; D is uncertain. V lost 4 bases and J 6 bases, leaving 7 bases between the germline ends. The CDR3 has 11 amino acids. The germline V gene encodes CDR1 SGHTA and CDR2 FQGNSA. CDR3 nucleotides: TGTGCCAGCAGCTCTCTTCTCGAGCAGTACTTC. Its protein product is CASSSLLEQYF.

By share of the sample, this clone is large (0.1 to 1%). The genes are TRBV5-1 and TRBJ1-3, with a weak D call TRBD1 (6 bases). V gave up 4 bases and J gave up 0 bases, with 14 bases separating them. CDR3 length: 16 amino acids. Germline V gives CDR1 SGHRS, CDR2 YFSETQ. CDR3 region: CASSPDSQSSGNTIYF. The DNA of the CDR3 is TGCGCCAGCAGCCCGGACAGTCAATCCTCTGGAAACACCATATATTTT.

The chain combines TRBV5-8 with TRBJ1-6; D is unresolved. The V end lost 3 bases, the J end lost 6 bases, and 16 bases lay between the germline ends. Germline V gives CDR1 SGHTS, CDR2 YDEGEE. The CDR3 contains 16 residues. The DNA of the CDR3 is TGTGCCAGCAGCTCCGATCAAGCTGGGCCTAATTCACCCCTCCACTTT. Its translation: CASSSDQAGPNSPLHF.

The CDR3 reads CASSSPGQGVTSQETQYF. The CDR3 DNA is TGTGCCAGCAGTAGTCCCGGACAGGGGGTTACGTCCCAAGAGACCCAGTACTTC. V usage is TRBV27 and J usage is TRBJ2-5, with 10 bases matching TRBD1. The junction had 13 bases not matched to a gene; V was cut back by 5 bases and J by 1 base. This CDR3 spans 18 amino acids. CDR1 is MNHEY, CDR2 SMNVEV, per germline (reference sequence).

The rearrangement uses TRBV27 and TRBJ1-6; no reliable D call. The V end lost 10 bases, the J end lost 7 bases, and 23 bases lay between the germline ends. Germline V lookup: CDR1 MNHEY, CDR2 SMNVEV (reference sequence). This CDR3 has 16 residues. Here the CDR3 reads CATYTTRGGSNSPLHF. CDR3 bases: TGTGCCACCTATACAACGCGGGGAGGGTCAAATTCACCCCTCCACTTT.

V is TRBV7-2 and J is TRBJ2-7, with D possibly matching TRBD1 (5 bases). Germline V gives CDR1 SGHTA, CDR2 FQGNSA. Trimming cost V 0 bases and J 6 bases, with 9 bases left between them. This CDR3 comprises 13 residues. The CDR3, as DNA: TGTGCCAGCAGCTTAGCAGGGGCCGGCGAGCAGTACTTC. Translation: CASSLAGAGEQYF.

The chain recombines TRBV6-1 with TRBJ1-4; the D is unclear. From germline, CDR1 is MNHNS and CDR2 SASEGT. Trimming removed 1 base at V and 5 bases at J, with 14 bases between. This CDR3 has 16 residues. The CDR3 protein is CASSEGGWVGNEKLFF. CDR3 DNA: TGTGCCAGCAGTGAAGGAGGTTGGGTCGGGAATGAAAAACTGTTTTTT.

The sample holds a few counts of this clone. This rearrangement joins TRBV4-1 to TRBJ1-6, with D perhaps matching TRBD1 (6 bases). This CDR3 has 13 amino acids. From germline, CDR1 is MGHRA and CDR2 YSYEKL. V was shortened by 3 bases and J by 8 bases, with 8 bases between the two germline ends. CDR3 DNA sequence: TGCGCCAGCAGCCAGGCAGGGGATTCACCCCTCCACTTT. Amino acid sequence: CASSQAGDSPLHF.

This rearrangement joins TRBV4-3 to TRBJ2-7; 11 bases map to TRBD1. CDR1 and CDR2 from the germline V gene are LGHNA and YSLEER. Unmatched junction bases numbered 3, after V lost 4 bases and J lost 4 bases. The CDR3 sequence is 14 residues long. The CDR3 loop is CASSPGTGGYEQYF. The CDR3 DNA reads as TGCGCCAGCAGCCCAGGGACAGGGGGTTACGAGCAGTACTTC.

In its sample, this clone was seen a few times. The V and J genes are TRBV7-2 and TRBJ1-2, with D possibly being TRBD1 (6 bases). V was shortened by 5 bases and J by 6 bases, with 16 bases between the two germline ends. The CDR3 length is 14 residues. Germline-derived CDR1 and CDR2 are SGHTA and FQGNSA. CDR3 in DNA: TGTGCCAGCAGCCCCGCGGGCAGGGGCAATGGCTACACCTTC. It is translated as CASSPAGRGNGYTF.

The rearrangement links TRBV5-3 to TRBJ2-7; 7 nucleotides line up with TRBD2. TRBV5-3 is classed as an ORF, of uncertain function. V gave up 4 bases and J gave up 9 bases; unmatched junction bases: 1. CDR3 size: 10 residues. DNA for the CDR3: TGTGCCAGAAGCAGCGGGGTGCAGTACTTC. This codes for CARSSGVQYF.

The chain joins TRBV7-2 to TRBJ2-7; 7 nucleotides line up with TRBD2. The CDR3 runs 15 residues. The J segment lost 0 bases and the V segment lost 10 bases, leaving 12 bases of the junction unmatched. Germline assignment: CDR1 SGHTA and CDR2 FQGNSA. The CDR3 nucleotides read TGTGCCACCTCCCTCACCGGGGGGAGCTCCTACGAGCAGTACTTC. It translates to CATSLTGGSSYEQYF.

The CDR3 DNA follows: TGCGCCAGCAGCCAAGTACGGGGGGCATTCTACGAGCAGTACTTC. Translated, it gives CASSQVRGAFYEQYF. The chain joins TRBV4-3 to TRBJ2-7; maybe TRBD2 (7 bases). This CDR3 spans 15 amino acids. Germline CDR1 is LGHNA and CDR2 is YSLEER. Trimming removed 1 base at V and 3 bases at J, with 13 bases between.

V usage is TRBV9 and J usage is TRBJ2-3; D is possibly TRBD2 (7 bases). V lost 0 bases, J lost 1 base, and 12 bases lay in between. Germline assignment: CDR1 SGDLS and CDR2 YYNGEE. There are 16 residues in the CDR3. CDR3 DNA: TGTGCCAGCAGCGTAGGAGGAGGGGGGGGCACAGATACGCAGTATTTT. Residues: CASSVGGGGGTDTQYF.

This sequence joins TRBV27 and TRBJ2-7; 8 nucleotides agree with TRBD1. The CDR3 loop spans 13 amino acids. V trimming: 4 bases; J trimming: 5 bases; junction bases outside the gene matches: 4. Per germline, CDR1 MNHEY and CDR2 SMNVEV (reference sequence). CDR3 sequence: CASSSQGANEQYF. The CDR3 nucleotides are TGTGCCAGCAGTTCTCAGGGGGCCAACGAGCAGTACTTC.

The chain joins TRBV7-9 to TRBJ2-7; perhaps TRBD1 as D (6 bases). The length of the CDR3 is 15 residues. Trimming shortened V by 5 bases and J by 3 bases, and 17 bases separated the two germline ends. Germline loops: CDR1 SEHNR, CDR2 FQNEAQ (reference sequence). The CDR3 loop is CASSTRDIGGYEQYF. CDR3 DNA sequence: TGTGCCAGCAGCACCCGGGACATCGGCGGCTACGAGCAGTACTTC.

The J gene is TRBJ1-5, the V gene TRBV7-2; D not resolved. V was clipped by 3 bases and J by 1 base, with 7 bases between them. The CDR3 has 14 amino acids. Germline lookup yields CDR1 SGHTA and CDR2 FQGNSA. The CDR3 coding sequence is TGTGCCAGCAGCTTCAGTCAGAGCAATCAGCCCCAGCATTTT. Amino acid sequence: CASSFSQSNQPQHF.

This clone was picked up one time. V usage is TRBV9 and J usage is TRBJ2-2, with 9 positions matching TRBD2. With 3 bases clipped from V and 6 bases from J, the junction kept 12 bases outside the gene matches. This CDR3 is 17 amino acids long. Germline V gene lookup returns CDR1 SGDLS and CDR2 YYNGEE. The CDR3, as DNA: TGTGCCAGCAGCGCCTCAGCGCGGGGGGGCCTCGCCGGGGAGCTGTTTTTT. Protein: CASSASARGGLAGELFF.

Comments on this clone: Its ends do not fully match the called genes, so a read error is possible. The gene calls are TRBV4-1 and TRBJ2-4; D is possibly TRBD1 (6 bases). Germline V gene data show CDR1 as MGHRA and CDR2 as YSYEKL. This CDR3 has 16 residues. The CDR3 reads CASSQGQGFVENIQYF. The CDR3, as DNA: TGCGCCAGCAGTCAAGGGCAGGGGTTCGTTGAGAACATTCAGTACTTC.

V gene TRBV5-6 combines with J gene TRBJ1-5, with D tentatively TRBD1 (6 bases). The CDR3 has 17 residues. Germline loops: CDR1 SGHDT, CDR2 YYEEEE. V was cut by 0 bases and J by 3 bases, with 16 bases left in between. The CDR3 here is CASSLASFWDNNQPQHF. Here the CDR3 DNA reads TGTGCCAGCAGCTTGGCCTCTTTTTGGGACAACAATCAGCCCCAGCATTTT.

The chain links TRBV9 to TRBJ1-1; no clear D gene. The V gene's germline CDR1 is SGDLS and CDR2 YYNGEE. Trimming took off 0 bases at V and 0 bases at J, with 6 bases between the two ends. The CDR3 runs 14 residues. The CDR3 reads CASSVAGMNTEAFF. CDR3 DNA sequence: TGTGCCAGCAGCGTAGCGGGTATGAACACTGAAGCTTTCTTT. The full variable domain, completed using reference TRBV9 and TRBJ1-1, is DSGVTQTPKHLITATGQRVTLRCSPRSGDLSVYWYQQSLDQGLQFLIQYYNGEERAKGNILERFSAQQFPDLHSELNLSSLELGDSALYFCASSVAGMNTEAFFGQGTRLTVV.

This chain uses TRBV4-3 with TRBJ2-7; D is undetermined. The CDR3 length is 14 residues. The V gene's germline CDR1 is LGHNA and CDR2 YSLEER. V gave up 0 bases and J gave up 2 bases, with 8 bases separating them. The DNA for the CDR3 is TGCGCCAGCAGCCAAGACACTCTCACCTACGAGCAGTACTTC. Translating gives CASSQDTLTYEQYF.

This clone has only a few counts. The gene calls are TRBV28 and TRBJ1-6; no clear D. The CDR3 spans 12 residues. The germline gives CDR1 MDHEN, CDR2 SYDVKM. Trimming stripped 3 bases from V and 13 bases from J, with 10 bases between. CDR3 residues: CASSFTPHPLHF. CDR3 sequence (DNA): TGTGCCAGCAGTTTCACTCCCCATCCCCTCCACTTT. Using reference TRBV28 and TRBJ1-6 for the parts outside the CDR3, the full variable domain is DVKVTQSSRYLVKRTGEKVFLECVQDMDHENMFWYRQDPGLGLRLIYFSYDVKMKEKGDIPEGYSVSREKKERFSLILESASTNQTSMYLCASSFTPHPLHFGNGTRLTVT.

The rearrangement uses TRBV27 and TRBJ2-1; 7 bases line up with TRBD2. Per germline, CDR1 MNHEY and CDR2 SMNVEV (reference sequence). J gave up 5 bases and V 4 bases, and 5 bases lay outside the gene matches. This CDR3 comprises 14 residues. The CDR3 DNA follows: TGTGCCAGCAGTTGGGGGGGGGAACACAATGAGCAGTTCTTC. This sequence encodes CASSWGGEHNEQFF.

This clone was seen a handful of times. Here the CDR3 DNA reads TGTGCCAGCAGTGTGGATAGGGGGCTGAACACTGAAGCTTTCTTT. Amino acids: CASSVDRGLNTEAFF. The chain recombines TRBV2 with TRBJ1-1; 7 nucleotides agree with TRBD1. In germline, CDR1 is SNHLY, CDR2 FYNNEI. The ends lost 4 bases at V and 0 bases at J; junction bases unmatched: 5. CDR3 length: 15 amino acids. The full variable domain, its missing parts supplied by reference TRBV2 and TRBJ1-1, is EPEVTQTPSHQVTQMGQEVILRCVPISNHLYFYWYRQILGQKVEFLVSFYNNEISEKSEIFDDQFSVERPDGSNFTLKIRSTKLEDSAMYFCASSVDRGLNTEAFFGQGTRLTVV.

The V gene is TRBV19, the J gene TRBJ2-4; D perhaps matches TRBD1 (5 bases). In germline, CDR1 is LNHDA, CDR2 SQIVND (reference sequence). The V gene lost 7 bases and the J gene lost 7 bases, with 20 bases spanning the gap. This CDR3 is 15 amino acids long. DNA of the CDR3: TGTGCCAGTAATCCGAGTGGGGCGAACCGGAACATTCAGTACTTC. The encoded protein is CASNPSGANRNIQYF.

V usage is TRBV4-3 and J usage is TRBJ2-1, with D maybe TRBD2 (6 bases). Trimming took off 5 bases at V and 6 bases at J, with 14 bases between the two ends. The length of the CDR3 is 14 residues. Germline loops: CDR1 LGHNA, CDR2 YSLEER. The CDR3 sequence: CASSAGRGRNEQFF. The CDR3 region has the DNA TGCGCCAGCAGCGCCGGGCGGGGCCGCAATGAGCAGTTCTTC.

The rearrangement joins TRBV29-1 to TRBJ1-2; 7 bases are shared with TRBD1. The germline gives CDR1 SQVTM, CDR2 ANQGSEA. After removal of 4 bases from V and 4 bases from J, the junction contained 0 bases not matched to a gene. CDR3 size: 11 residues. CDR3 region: CSVGDSYGYTF. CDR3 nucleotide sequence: TGCAGCGTTGGGGACAGCTATGGCTACACCTTC. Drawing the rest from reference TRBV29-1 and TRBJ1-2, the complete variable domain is SAVISQKPSRDICQRGTSLTIQCQVDSQVTMMFWYRQQPGQSLTLIATANQGSEATYESGFVIDKFPISRPNLTFSTLTVSNMSPEDSSIYLCSVGDSYGYTFGSGTRLTVV.